This T cell receptor beta chain was sequenced for a study of lymphopenia after photon versus proton radiotherapy. General study results and limits: Better survival with proton therapy was suggested as possible, not demonstrated.

Here immunoSEQ multiplex PCR was the method, and the copy in TCRdb shows in-frame clones only, minus some. Altogether about 22,000 clones are present, nearly 95% being singletons, with the ten largest covering about a tenth. On this clone: What it binds is unknown.

This CDR3 has 11 amino acids. Germline CDR1 is LGHNT and CDR2 is FRNRAP. The V gene lost 1 base and the J gene lost 6 bases, with 2 bases spanning the gap. The sample was peripheral blood, taken from a patient treated with proton-based radiotherapy. The TCR originated in a woman between 65 and 79 years old with pancreatic cancer. Some clones in this sample may be carry-over from other donors' samples. The chain links TRBV12-5 to TRBJ2-3, with D unclear. Written as DNA, the CDR3 is TGTGCTAGTGGTTTGGGTGATACGCAGTATTTT. As protein: CASGLGDTQYF. The full variable domain, with the rest looked up from reference TRBV12-5 and TRBJ2-3, is DARVTQTPRHKVTEMGQEVTMRCQPILGHNTVFWYRQTMMQGLELLAYFRNRAPLDDSGMPKDRFSAEMPDATLATLKIQPSEPRDSAVYFCASGLGDTQYFGPGTRLTVL.